This TCR beta chain was sequenced in a study of identical twins. The germline V gene has CDR1 MDHEN and CDR2 SYDVKM. The V end lost 6 bases, the J end lost 6 bases, and 13 bases lay between the germline ends. The length of the CDR3 is 13 residues. Broader study findings: Where beta out-of-frame sequences were concerned, excess twin sharing was weaker. With abundant cord blood beta clonotypes, insertions were fewer; memory repertoires showed no such pattern. Compared with unrelated sharing, twin-shared out-of-frame alpha sequences had more low-probability sequences.

As concerns this clonotype: Antigen: not known.

TCRdb re-analysed the 5' RACE reads in MiXCR, keeping a single row per CDR3 protein. The sample comprises 400,000 to 500,000 distinct CDR3 sequences, around a sixth of which are singletons, and approximately 12% rests with the top ten. The TCR originated in a middle-aged man in good health. The rearrangement uses TRBV28 and TRBJ2-3; D remains unclear. The sample consisted of naive T cells sorted from blood. This CDR3 is CASRGLSPDTQYF. CDR3 in DNA: TGTGCCAGCAGGGGCCTCTCCCCGGATACGCAGTATTTT.